The 22 T cell receptor beta chains given below trace back to one sample, sequenced in a study of blood T cell repertoires in COVID-19. The repertoire was sequenced with immunoSEQ multiplex PCR; TCRdb's copy has only in-frame clones and lacks some. The sample lists around 140,000 clones, 80% to 90% occurring once. What was sequenced was PBMCs or T cells enriched from blood (not recorded which). Source of these receptors: a man in his 60s who had recovered from COVID-19.

The V call is TRBV6-5, the J call TRBJ1-3; D is uncertain. The V and J ends lost 4 bases and 0 bases respectively, with 7 bases between them. In germline, CDR1 is MNHEY, CDR2 SVGAGI. The CDR3 consists of 14 residues. CDR3 in DNA: TGTGCCAGCAGTTGGAGGGCCTCTGGAAACACCATATATTTT. It encodes CASSWRASGNTIYF.

The chain uses TRBV2 and TRBJ1-1; weak D call: TRBD1 (5 bases). Germline CDR1 is SNHLY and CDR2 is FYNNEI. The CDR3 runs to 13 residues. V was pared by 6 bases and J by 4 bases, with 12 bases between. The CDR3 protein is CASSTQGSTEAFF. CDR3 DNA sequence: TGTGCCAGCAGCACTCAGGGTTCCACTGAAGCTTTCTTT.

The rearrangement joins TRBV7-9 to TRBJ2-3; TRBD2 matches at 11 bases. The CDR3 totals 17 residues. Trimming at V came to 4 bases and at J to 2 bases, leaving 8 bases not matched to a gene. The germline V gene has CDR1 SEHNR and CDR2 FQNEAQ (reference sequence). The CDR3 sequence: CASSSAILAGVTDTQYF. In DNA, the CDR3 is TGTGCCAGCAGCTCCGCGATACTAGCGGGAGTCACAGATACGCAGTATTTT.

The chain joins TRBV2 to TRBJ1-2; 7 bases line up with TRBD1. CDR1 SNHLY and CDR2 FYNNEI come from the germline V gene. This CDR3 region has 14 residues. After removal of 8 bases from V and 0 bases from J, the junction contained 6 bases not matched to a gene. CDR3 DNA sequence: TGTGCCAGCGGACAGGAGGTTACTAACTATGGCTACACCTTC. This gives the protein CASGQEVTNYGYTF.

The J gene is TRBJ1-2, the V gene TRBV5-8; TRBD1 might be the D (5 bases). Germline assignment: CDR1 SGHTS and CDR2 YDEGEE. The CDR3 extends over 16 amino acids. V was pared by 2 bases and J by 3 bases, with 17 bases between. The CDR3 DNA is TGTGCCAGCAGCTTAGGTAGCCGCGACAGATACTATGGCTACACCTTC. This translates into CASSLGSRDRYYGYTF.

This clone was counted a single time. The CDR3, as DNA: TGTGCCAGCAGTCTGGACCGGACTAGCGGGAAGGAGTACTTC. This sequence encodes CASSLDRTSGKEYF. This sequence joins TRBV28 and TRBJ2-7; 12 nucleotides line up with TRBD2. Per germline, CDR1 MDHEN and CDR2 SYDVKM. J lost 11 bases, V lost 5 bases, and 10 bases had no gene match. The CDR3 covers 14 residues. Filled out from reference TRBV28 and TRBJ2-7, the complete variable domain reads DVKVTQSSRYLVKRTGEKVFLECVQDMDHENMFWYRQDPGLGLRLIYFSYDVKMKEKGDIPEGYSVSREKKERFSLILESASTNQTSMYLCASSLDRTSGKEYFGPGTRLTVT.

The chain joins TRBV4-1 to TRBJ2-6; 9 nucleotides agree with TRBD1. Germline CDR1 and CDR2: MGHRA and YSYEKL. The CDR3 has 16 residues. V dropped 4 bases and J dropped 13; count of bases not matched to a gene: 14. The DNA of the CDR3 is TGCGCCAGCAGCCCGCGACAGGGGGTACGTCCCGAGGTCCTGACTTTC. Its protein is CASSPRQGVRPEVLTF.

The chain carries TRBV6-2 or TRBV6-3 and TRBJ1-5, with TRBD1 matching 10 bases. J gave up 6 bases and V 6 bases, and 8 bases lay outside the gene matches. CDR1 and CDR2 (germline): MNHEY, SVGEGT. The CDR3 covers 15 residues. CDR3 nucleotides: TGTGCCAGCAGCATGACAGGGGGCGCGGGTCAGCCCCAGCATTTT. Translating it yields CASSMTGGAGQPQHF.

The rearrangement links TRBV12-3 or TRBV12-4 to TRBJ2-1; the D gene is possibly TRBD2 (5 bases). With 7 bases removed from V and 8 bases from J, the gap between germline ends came to 15 bases. This CDR3 has 13 amino acids. The CDR3 DNA reads TGTGCCAGCATGGTCGGGGTTGAGGATGAGCAGTTCTTC. It specifies CASMVGVEDEQFF.

This chain links TRBV29-1 with TRBJ2-1, with TRBD1 matching 7 bases. This CDR3 contains 15 residues. J gave up 3 bases and V 3 bases, and 8 bases lay outside the gene matches. Germline V gene data show CDR1 as SQVTM and CDR2 as ANQGSEA. The CDR3, as DNA: TGCAGCGTTGACCCGACAGGGAGAGGCTACAATGAGCAGTTCTTC. Translation: CSVDPTGRGYNEQFF.

The V and J genes are TRBV2 and TRBJ1-1; TRBD1 might be the D (6 bases). The germline V gene encodes CDR1 SNHLY and CDR2 FYNNEI. CDR3 length equals 13 residues. The V end was cut by 6 bases, the J end by 6 bases, with 14 bases between. CDR3 sequence (DNA): TGTGCCAGCAGCCACCAGGGGTCTGCTGAAGCTTTCTTT. As protein: CASSHQGSAEAFF.

The CDR3 nucleotides read TGTGCCAGCCGGCCGGGGGGCCCTGTCGGCAATCAGCCCCAGCATTTT. Translated: CASRPGGPVGNQPQHF. V is TRBV28 and J is TRBJ1-5, with D perhaps matching TRBD1 (6 bases). This CDR3 contains 16 residues. CDR1 and CDR2 from the germline V gene are MDHEN and SYDVKM. The ends were cut back, 8 bases at V and 2 bases at J, with 19 bases in the middle.

The chain is built from TRBV4-1 and TRBJ2-1; tentatively, D is TRBD2 (6 bases). The V gene lost 0 bases and the J gene lost 0 bases, with 15 bases spanning the gap. This CDR3 has 18 residues. Germline V gene data show CDR1 as MGHRA and CDR2 as YSYEKL. CDR3 sequence: CASSQEGRDASSYNEQFF. The CDR3 DNA follows: TGCGCCAGCAGCCAAGAAGGGCGGGACGCGAGCTCCTACAATGAGCAGTTCTTC.

This chain links TRBV5-6 with TRBJ2-6; 9 positions match TRBD1. The germline V gene has CDR1 SGHDT and CDR2 YYEEEE. The CDR3 is 17 residues long. Unmatched junction bases numbered 5, after V lost 0 bases and J lost 4 bases. The CDR3 loop reads CASSLGTGVAGANVLTF. As DNA, the CDR3 is TGTGCCAGCAGCTTGGGGACAGGGGTTGCGGGGGCCAACGTCCTGACTTTC.

The rearrangement joins TRBV29-1 to TRBJ2-5; TRBD1 agrees at 7 bases. The CDR3 contains 13 residues. Per the germline V gene, CDR1 is SQVTM and CDR2 is ANQGSEA. The J segment lost 2 bases and the V segment lost 4 bases, leaving 4 bases of the junction unmatched. In DNA, the CDR3 is TGCAGCGTTGTTCCGGGACAGCAAGAGACCCAGTACTTC. It is translated as CSVVPGQQETQYF.

This sequence joins TRBV28 and TRBJ1-2; no definite D call. Germline-derived CDR1 and CDR2 are MDHEN and SYDVKM. V was pared by 3 bases and J by 3 bases, with 8 bases between. The CDR3 spans 13 residues. The CDR3: CASSFSRHYGYTF. The CDR3 region has the DNA TGTGCCAGCAGTTTTTCCAGGCACTATGGCTACACCTTC.

V and J are TRBV9 and TRBJ1-3, with 7 bases matching TRBD1. The germline gives CDR1 SGDLS, CDR2 YYNGEE. With 4 bases clipped from V and 2 bases from J, the junction kept 6 bases outside the gene matches. The CDR3 covers 15 residues. The CDR3 bases are TGTGCCAGCAGCCCTAATACAGGGGCTGGAAACACCATATATTTT. Amino acids: CASSPNTGAGNTIYF.

This clone is a singleton in its sample. This rearrangement joins TRBV24-1 to TRBJ1-1; D call uncertain. CDR1 and CDR2 (germline): KGHDR, SFDVKD. V lost 0 bases and J lost 8, with 9 bases in between. The CDR3 contains 13 residues. The CDR3 sequence is CATSDLDRREAFF. The CDR3 region has the DNA TGTGCCACCAGTGATTTGGATAGGAGAGAAGCTTTCTTT.

The CDR3 DNA is TGTGCCAGCAGCACAAGGGGAAGAAATTCACCCCTCCACTTT. Protein sequence: CASSTRGRNSPLHF. The V call is TRBV9, the J call TRBJ1-6; D is perhaps TRBD1 (5 bases). Per germline, CDR1 SGDLS and CDR2 YYNGEE. The V gene lost 4 bases and the J gene lost 7 bases, with 12 bases spanning the gap. The CDR3 sequence is 14 residues long.

The rearrangement uses TRBV29-1 and TRBJ1-2; the match to TRBD1 covers 8 bases. Trimming removed 4 bases from V and 4 bases from J; junction bases left unmatched: 14. Germline V CDR1 and CDR2: SQVTM, ANQGSEA. The CDR3 runs to 16 residues. This CDR3 reads CSVAPAHGTGRYGYTF. CDR3 bases: TGCAGCGTTGCCCCGGCCCACGGGACAGGTCGCTATGGCTACACCTTC.

The chain joins TRBV20-1 to TRBJ1-1; 7 bases match TRBD1. Trimming took 6 bases from V and 4 from J; bases not matched to a gene: 11. The V gene's germline CDR1 is DFQATT and CDR2 SNEGSKA (reference sequence). The CDR3 covers 14 residues. As DNA, the CDR3 is TGCAGTGCGAGTGCTACAGGGGTGGCCACTGAAGCTTTCTTT. It codes for CSASATGVATEAFF.

The chain uses TRBV5-1 and TRBJ2-2; a weak D match, TRBD1 (6 bases). This CDR3 comprises 16 residues. CDR1 is SGHRS, CDR2 YFSETQ, per germline. Trimming shortened V by 4 bases and J by 11 bases, and 24 bases separated the two germline ends. The CDR3 region is CASSTQTYREGYELFF. CDR3 nucleotide sequence: TGCGCCAGCAGCACCCAAACCTACAGGGAAGGGTATGAGCTGTTTTTT.